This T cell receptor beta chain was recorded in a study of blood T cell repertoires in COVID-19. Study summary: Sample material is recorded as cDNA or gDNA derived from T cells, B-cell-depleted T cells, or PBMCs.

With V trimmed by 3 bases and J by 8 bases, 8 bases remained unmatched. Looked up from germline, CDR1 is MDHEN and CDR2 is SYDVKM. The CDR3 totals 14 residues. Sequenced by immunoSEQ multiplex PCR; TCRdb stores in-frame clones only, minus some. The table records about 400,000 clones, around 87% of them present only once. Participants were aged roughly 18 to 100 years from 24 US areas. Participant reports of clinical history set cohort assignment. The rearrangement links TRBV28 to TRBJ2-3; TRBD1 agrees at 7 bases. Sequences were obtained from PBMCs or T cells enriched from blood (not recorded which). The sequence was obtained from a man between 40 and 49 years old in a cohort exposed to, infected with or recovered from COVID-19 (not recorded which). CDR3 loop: CASSFGQVRRTQYF. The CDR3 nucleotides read TGTGCCAGCAGTTTCGGACAGGTCCGTCGTACGCAGTATTTT.